A selection of T cell receptor beta chains follows, all from one sample in a study of CD8 T cells in Susac syndrome. MiXCR, applied by TCRdb to the immunoSEQ multiplex PCR reads, yields one record per CDR3 protein. The repertoire holds fewer than 150,000 distinct CDR3 sequences, 94% seen once, with roughly 0.29% in the top ten. The specimen was CD8+ T cells from PBMCs. These receptor sequences come from a human donor in good health. Each CDR3 is given with its conserved first and last residue. The D gene is left open where the match is weak. The size field is filled for only some rows; it gives once, few, many or a size class.

cdr3_nt | cdr3_aa | j_call | v_call | d_call | clone_size
TGTGCCAGCAGTTACTCGGTAGGCTGGGGTAGCAATCAGCCCCAGCATTTT | CASSYSVGWGSNQPQHF | TRBJ1-5 | TRBV6-5 | - | -
TGCAGCGTTACTAGCGGAGAAAGCTACGAGCAGTACTTC | CSVTSGESYEQYF | TRBJ2-7 | TRBV29-1 | TRBD2 | -
TGCAGTGCTAGCGACCTAGCGGGCCTATCCTACAATGAGCAGTTCTTC | CSASDLAGLSYNEQFF | TRBJ2-1 | TRBV20-1 | TRBD2 | -
TGTGCCAGCAGTTTATCGTGGGGGTCTCCCTCCTACGAGCAGTACTTC | CASSLSWGSPSYEQYF | TRBJ2-7 | TRBV27 | - | -
TGTGCCTGGCGCTCGACAGGGGGGGGCGAGCAGTACTTC | CAWRSTGGGEQYF | TRBJ2-7 | TRBV30 | TRBD1 | -
TGTGCCAGCAGCCGGGTGGGGTCCGGAAACACCATATATTTT | CASSRVGSGNTIYF | TRBJ1-3 | TRBV7-9 | - | -
TGTGCCAGCAGTTTACGGGACTCCCGCGAGCAGTACTTC | CASSLRDSREQYF | TRBJ2-7 | TRBV28 | - | -
TGTGCCAGCATGGGCAGTTCCTACGAGCAGTACTTC | CASMGSSYEQYF | TRBJ2-7 | TRBV27 | - | few
TGTGCCACCAGCAGATCCGACAGGTCCCACTCCTACGAGCAGTACTTC | CATSRSDRSHSYEQYF | TRBJ2-7 | TRBV15 | - | -
TGCAGCGTCGATGCAGGGGGACTAGGCTACACCTTC | CSVDAGGLGYTF | TRBJ1-2 | TRBV29-1 | TRBD1 | -
TGTGCCAGCAGCGAGGGATCTGGGGCCAACGTCCTGACTTTC | CASSEGSGANVLTF | TRBJ2-6 | TRBV9 | - | -
TGTGCCACCACCAAGGACGGGTCTGAAGCTTTCTTT | CATTKDGSEAFF | TRBJ1-1 | TRBV15 | - | -
TGTGCCAGCAGCGGAGAGATAGCCTACGAGCAGTACTTC | CASSGEIAYEQYF | TRBJ2-7 | TRBV9 | - | once
TGTGCCAGCAGCTATTACCAGGGGTTCGATCAGCCCCAGCATTTT | CASSYYQGFDQPQHF | TRBJ1-5 | TRBV7-8 | - | -
TGCAGTGGAGTAGTCGGCTACGAGCAGTACTTC | CSGVVGYEQYF | TRBJ2-7 | TRBV20-1 | - | -
TGTGCCAGCAGTTTCCCCGCTAGCGGGAGTGGCCCAGATACGCAGTATTTT | CASSFPASGSGPDTQYF | TRBJ2-3 | TRBV28 | TRBD2 | -
TGTGCCAGCAGCCCCAACTTAGAGCAGTTCTTC | CASSPNLEQFF | TRBJ2-1 | TRBV16 | - | -
TGTGCCAGCAGCCTCCTCGATGGGGGAACTGAAGCTTTCTTT | CASSLLDGGTEAFF | TRBJ1-1 | TRBV27 | - | -
TGTGCCAGCAGCTTGTCCGTCACCGCGAACACCGGGGAGCTGTTTTTT | CASSLSVTANTGELFF | TRBJ2-2 | TRBV7-2 | - | -
TGTGCCAGCAGCTTAGACGAAAAAGGGGGGGAGAGCACTGAAGCTTTCTTT | CASSLDEKGGESTEAFF | TRBJ1-1 | TRBV27 | - | -
TGTGCCAGCAGCATGGGACTAGCGGGCTCCTACAATGAGCAGTTCTTC | CASSMGLAGSYNEQFF | TRBJ2-1 | TRBV7-9 | TRBD2 | -
TGTGCCAGCAGTTCGGCCGGGATTACGGCTCGCGAGCAGTACTTC | CASSSAGITAREQYF | TRBJ2-7 | TRBV27 | - | -
TGCGCCAGCAGCCCCCGGACAGGGGGCGATGAAGCTTTCTTT | CASSPRTGGDEAFF | TRBJ1-1 | TRBV4-3 | TRBD1 | -
TGCGCCAGCAGCCAAGTGGGCCCCTACGAGCAGTACTTC | CASSQVGPYEQYF | TRBJ2-7 | TRBV4-1 | - | -
TGCAGCGGGGCAGGGGCAGAGAACACTGAAGCTTTCTTT | CSGAGAENTEAFF | TRBJ1-1 | TRBV29-1 | - | -
TGTGCCAGCAGCTTAGATCAGGGAAATCAGCCCCAGCATTTT | CASSLDQGNQPQHF | TRBJ1-5 | TRBV7-8 | - | -
TGTGCCAGCAGCTGGGACAAGAACACTGAAGCTTTCTTT | CASSWDKNTEAFF | TRBJ1-1 | TRBV7-9 | - | -
TGTGCCACCAGCAGAGATATGACGGGGTGGGATGAGCAGTTCTTC | CATSRDMTGWDEQFF | TRBJ2-1 | TRBV15 | - | -
TGTGCCAGCAGCCACGGACGGATGAACACTGAAGCTTTCTTT | CASSHGRMNTEAFF | TRBJ1-1 | TRBV3-1 | - | once
TGTGCCAGCAGCCAACGTTTGGGGACTAGCGGGAGAGTTGAGAATGAGCAGTTCTTC | CASSQRLGTSGRVENEQFF | TRBJ2-1 | TRBV3-1 | TRBD2 | -
TGTGCCAGCAGTCCCGGGACAGGGAATGAAAAACTGTTTTTT | CASSPGTGNEKLFF | TRBJ1-4 | TRBV27 | TRBD1 | -
TGTGCCAGCAGCCATGGACTAGCGGGAGCCTACGAGCAGTACTTC | CASSHGLAGAYEQYF | TRBJ2-7 | TRBV14 | TRBD2 | -
TGTGCTCGGAAGAGCTATGGCTACACCTTC | CARKSYGYTF | TRBJ1-2 | TRBV30 | - | -
TGTGCCAGCACCATAAGAGGCACAGATACGCAGTATTTT | CASTIRGTDTQYF | TRBJ2-3 | TRBV13 | - | -
TGTGCCAGCAGCCAAGATTCTCCAGGGACACAATATGGCTACACCTTC | CASSQDSPGTQYGYTF | TRBJ1-2 | TRBV3-1 | - | -
TGTGCCAGCAGCCCGCGCGGGGGTTTCCTCGAAGCTTTCTTT | CASSPRGGFLEAFF | TRBJ1-1 | TRBV7-8 | - | -
TGCAGTGCTAGAGTCTTGCTAGCGGGCTCCTACGAGCAGTACTTC | CSARVLLAGSYEQYF | TRBJ2-7 | TRBV20-1 | TRBD2 | -
TGTGCCAGCAGTAAAGGGACTAGCGGGGGACACCGGGAGCTGTTTTTT | CASSKGTSGGHRELFF | TRBJ2-2 | TRBV28 | TRBD2 | -
TGTGCCAGCAGCGTGGACGGTCTTGGGAAGGATGGCTACACCTTC | CASSVDGLGKDGYTF | TRBJ1-2 | TRBV9 | - | -
TGTGCCTGGAGTGACGGGACTAGCGGATACAATGAGCAGTTCTTC | CAWSDGTSGYNEQFF | TRBJ2-1 | TRBV30 | TRBD2 | -
TGTGCTAGTGGTATGGACATAGACAATGAGCAGTTCTTC | CASGMDIDNEQFF | TRBJ2-1 | TRBV12-5 | - | -
TGTGCCAGCAGTTTAGGCCGGTACTATGGCTACACCTTC | CASSLGRYYGYTF | TRBJ1-2 | TRBV27 | - | -
TGCGCCAGCAGCCAAGGACAGGGGGCGAGCACCGGGGAGCTGTTTTTT | CASSQGQGASTGELFF | TRBJ2-2 | TRBV4-1 | TRBD1 | -
TGTGCCAGTAGTATTGGTGGTGAGCAGTTCTTC | CASSIGGEQFF | TRBJ2-1 | TRBV19 | - | few
TGTGCCACCAGCAGAGGAGAGGGGACAGGGGCTGAGCAGTACTTC | CATSRGEGTGAEQYF | TRBJ2-7 | TRBV15 | TRBD1 | -
TGTGCCAGCAGTTTAATTCCGTCGACCGAGCAGTACTTC | CASSLIPSTEQYF | TRBJ2-7 | TRBV28 | - | -
TGTGCCAGCAGCGTAACATGGGGACAGGGCCACGAGCAGTACTTC | CASSVTWGQGHEQYF | TRBJ2-7 | TRBV9 | TRBD1 | few
TGTGCCAGCAGTAGATTTCGGAGCAATGAGCAGTTCTTC | CASSRFRSNEQFF | TRBJ2-1 | TRBV6-5 | - | -
TGCAGCGTTCTCCCCGGAGGGGGCTCCTACGAGCAGTACTTC | CSVLPGGGSYEQYF | TRBJ2-7 | TRBV29-1 | - | -
TGCGCCAGCAGCCAAGATCGTGCTGGTGAGCAGTTCTTC | CASSQDRAGEQFF | TRBJ2-1 | TRBV4-3 | - | -
TGTGCCAGCTCACCATTGGGTGGCACAGATACGCAGTATTTT | CASSPLGGTDTQYF | TRBJ2-3 | TRBV18 | - | -
TGTGCCACCAGCAGAGACTCGACAGCCTCCTACGAGCAGTACTTC | CATSRDSTASYEQYF | TRBJ2-7 | TRBV15 | - | -
TGTGCCAGCAGCCCTAACAGAGTTGCAACTAATGAAAAACTGTTTTTT | CASSPNRVATNEKLFF | TRBJ1-4 | TRBV7-8 | - | -
TGTGCCACCATAACAGGGGGCGAGCAGTACTTC | CATITGGEQYF | TRBJ2-7 | TRBV27 | TRBD1 | -
TGCAGTGCTAGATCCCAGCGGGAGACGCTCCTCGAGCAGTACTTC | CSARSQRETLLEQYF | TRBJ2-7 | TRBV20-1 | TRBD2 | -
TGTGCCAGCAGCCCCTGGACAGCGGCAAACTACGAGCAGTACTTC | CASSPWTAANYEQYF | TRBJ2-7 | TRBV7-9 | - | -
TGTGCCACCAGTGATCGGACTAGCGGGCCCTACAATGAGCAGTTCTTC | CATSDRTSGPYNEQFF | TRBJ2-1 | TRBV24-1 | TRBD2 | once
TGTGCCAGCAGTCTGCAGGGTTGGAAAGATACGCAGTATTTT | CASSLQGWKDTQYF | TRBJ2-3 | TRBV27 | - | -
TGTGCCAGCGGTCCACTAGCGGGAGGGCCCGCTTTAGAGCAGTACTTC | CASGPLAGGPALEQYF | TRBJ2-7 | TRBV27 | TRBD2 | -
TGTGCCAGCAGCAGGGGGAATGAGCAGTTCTTC | CASSRGNEQFF | TRBJ2-1 | TRBV27 | TRBD1 | -